This T cell receptor (beta chain) originates from a study of shared clonotypes between healthy human individuals. Broader study findings: The naive CD4 repertoires of a handful of donors were compared, and approximately 5% of clonotypes were shared.

Germline V lookup: CDR1 SEHNR, CDR2 FQNEAQ (reference sequence). V lost 4 bases to trimming and J lost 3 bases, with 16 bases between them. The CDR3 contains 15 residues. As concerns this clone: Its antigen is still unknown.

It was CD45RO-negative cells, positively selected for CCR7, that made up naive CD8 cells, with terminally differentiated effector memory CD45RA+ cells excluded. The data were produced by immunoSEQ multiplex PCR, yet TCRdb's version contains in-frame clones alone and is incomplete. This sample has about 590,000 clones, with just under 97% found just once. This receptor was identified in a woman younger than 45 in good health. The specimen sequenced was naive CD8+ T cells sorted from blood. The rearrangement links TRBV7-9 to TRBJ2-7; D is possibly TRBD2 (6 bases). DNA for the CDR3: TGTGCCAGCAGCTCCTTCTTGCGGGAAGGCTACGAGCAGTACTTC. Its protein product is CASSSFLREGYEQYF.